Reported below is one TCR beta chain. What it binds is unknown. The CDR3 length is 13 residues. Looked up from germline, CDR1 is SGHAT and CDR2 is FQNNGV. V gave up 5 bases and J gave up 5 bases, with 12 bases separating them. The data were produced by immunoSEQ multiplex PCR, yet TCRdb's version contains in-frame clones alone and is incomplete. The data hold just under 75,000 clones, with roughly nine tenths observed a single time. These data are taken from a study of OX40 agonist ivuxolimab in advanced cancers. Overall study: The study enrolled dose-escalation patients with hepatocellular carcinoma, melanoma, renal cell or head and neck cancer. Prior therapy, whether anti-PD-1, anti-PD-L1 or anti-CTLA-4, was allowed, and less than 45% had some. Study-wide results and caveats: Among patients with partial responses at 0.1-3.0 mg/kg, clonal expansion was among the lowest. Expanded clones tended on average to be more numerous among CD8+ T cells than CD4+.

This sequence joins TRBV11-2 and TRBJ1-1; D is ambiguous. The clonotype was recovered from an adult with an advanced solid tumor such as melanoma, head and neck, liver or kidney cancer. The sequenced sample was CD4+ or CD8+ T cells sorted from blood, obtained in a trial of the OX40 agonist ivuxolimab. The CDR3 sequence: CASSRTARTEAFF. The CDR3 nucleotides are TGTGCCAGCAGCAGAACCGCCAGAACTGAAGCTTTCTTT.